What follows are 9 T cell receptor beta chains derived from one specimen sequenced in a study of vaccination and CD4 T cells after COVID-19. Treatment here: approximately nine-day PBMC culture with coronavirus spike peptide pools or control peptides (ViraFEST assay). At the Johns Hopkins FTIC core, DNA taken from cultured CD4+ T cells was sequenced by way of the Oncomine TCR Beta short-read assay. TCRdb re-called the PCR reads with MiXCR, one entry per CDR3 protein. Of about 18,000 distinct CDR3 sequences listed, roughly 60% were seen once; the top ten hold more than 4.5%. No cognate antigen is known for these TCRs. This material consisted of CD4+ T cells from blood, cultured in vitro, taken after SARS-CoV-2 vaccination. The receptor set was obtained from a human donor who had recovered from COVID-19.

This sequence joins TRBV6-1 and TRBJ1-6, with D possibly matching TRBD1 (6 bases). The CDR3 is 15 residues long. CDR1 MNHNS and CDR2 SASEGT come from the germline V gene. V was pared by 4 bases and J by 3 bases, with 10 bases between. The CDR3 loop is CASSGTRGYNSPLHF. Written as DNA, the CDR3 is TGTGCCAGCAGTGGGACCAGGGGCTATAATTCACCCCTCCACTTT.

In this sample, this clonotype turned up once. The V call is TRBV5-5, the J call TRBJ1-1; D is uncertain. CDR3 length: 14 amino acids. CDR1 is SGHKS, CDR2 YYEKEE, per germline (reference sequence). Trimming took off 4 bases at V and 2 bases at J, with 12 bases between the two ends. DNA for the CDR3: TGTGCCAGCAGCAAACAGAGGTTTAACACTGAAGCTTTCTTT. Protein product: CASSKQRFNTEAFF.

The V call is TRBV6-5, the J call TRBJ1-2, with a possible D match to TRBD1 (6 bases). There are 12 residues in the CDR3. Germline-derived CDR1 and CDR2 are MNHEY and SVGAGI. The germline V and J ends were trimmed by 2 bases and 12 bases, with 13 bases remaining between them. DNA for the CDR3: TGTGCCAGCAGTTACACACAGGGAGGGAACACCTTC. It codes for CASSYTQGGNTF.

This clonotype was found a few times. The chain recombines TRBV19 with TRBJ1-3; D remains unclear. This CDR3 has 13 residues. V lost 10 bases and J 0 bases, leaving 10 bases between the germline ends. Looked up from germline, CDR1 is LNHDA and CDR2 is SQIVND (reference sequence). This chain's CDR3 is CATRRDSGNTIYF. Written as DNA, the CDR3 is TGTGCCACCCGACGGGACTCTGGAAACACCATATATTTT.

This clonotype was recorded once. The chain combines TRBV2 with TRBJ2-2, with TRBD2 as a possible D gene (6 bases). Germline V gene sequence: CDR1 SNHLY, CDR2 FYNNEI. The CDR3 totals 14 residues. V was cut by 3 bases and J by 4 bases, with 9 bases left in between. The CDR3 protein is CASSERGSTGELFF. The DNA for the CDR3 is TGTGCCAGCAGTGAGCGGGGATCCACCGGGGAGCTGTTTTTT.

This clonotype was seen only a few times. The chain is built from TRBV11-3 and TRBJ1-1, with unresolved D. Germline-derived CDR1 and CDR2 are SGHNT and YENEEA. Trimming took off 5 bases at V and 4 bases at J, with 14 bases between the two ends. The CDR3 is 14 residues long. CDR3 protein: CASSPLLTSTEAFF. Here the CDR3 DNA reads TGTGCCAGCAGCCCTTTACTGACGAGCACTGAAGCTTTCTTT. The full variable domain, in which reference TRBV11-3 and TRBJ1-1 provide the parts outside the CDR3, is EAGVVQSPRYKIIEKKQPVAFWCNPISGHNTLYWYLQNLGQGPELLIRYENEEAVDDSQLPKDRFSAERLKGVDSTLKIQPAELGDSAVYLCASSPLLTSTEAFFGQGTRLTVV.

J is TRBJ2-2 and V is TRBV27; D perhaps matches TRBD1 (5 bases). This CDR3 is built from 15 residues. The V gene's germline CDR1 is MNHEY and CDR2 SMNVEV (reference sequence). With 2 bases removed from V and 6 bases from J, the gap between germline ends came to 13 bases. The CDR3 nucleotides read TGTGCCAGCAGTTTAAGATCAGGGTGGGCCGGGGAGCTGTTTTTT. This gives the protein CASSLRSGWAGELFF.

The chain employs TRBV7-2 and TRBJ2-7; D may match TRBD1 or TRBD2 (5 bases each). V was shortened by 5 bases and J by 1 base, with 12 bases between the two germline ends. This CDR3 is built from 14 residues. Germline V gene lookup returns CDR1 SGHTA and CDR2 FQGNSA. The CDR3 spells CASSTGTGSYEQYF. The DNA for the CDR3 is TGTGCCAGCAGCACCGGGACGGGATCCTACGAGCAGTACTTC.

The chain carries TRBV28 and TRBJ1-2, with TRBD1 matching over 11 bases. The ends lost 0 bases at V and 4 bases at J; junction bases unmatched: 10. Looked up from germline, CDR1 is MDHEN and CDR2 is SYDVKM. CDR3 size: 18 residues. The CDR3 protein is CASSLWAGTGGRSYGYTF. CDR3 nucleotides: TGTGCCAGCAGTTTATGGGCCGGGACAGGGGGTCGGAGCTATGGCTACACCTTC.